This T cell receptor beta chain emerged from a study of cytomegalovirus exposure and HLA in healthy donors. V lost 0 bases and J 3 bases, leaving 9 bases between the germline ends. CDR1 is SGDLS, CDR2 YYNGEE, per germline. CDR3 length equals 15 residues. Study-level results: Trimming of TCR beta V- and J-genes showed a link, identified in a later analysis, to a missense DCLRE1C variant. In a later analysis, productive TCRs from donors in an Asian-associated ancestry cluster reportedly carried fewer N-insertions than the cohort mean.

Turning to this clone: Its antigen is still unknown.

With 60 Vbeta and 13 Jbeta primers, the PCR was carried out. Study processing details: Later, an analysis found about 77 million unique TCR beta chains, and approximately 10 million of these were shared. Sequencing was performed with immunoSEQ multiplex PCR; in TCRdb, only in-frame clones are kept and a portion is missing. That table furnishes V, J and clone size, whereas the DNA furnished D and trimming. The data hold under 150,000 clones, with approximately 85% observed a single time. The sequencing sample was made of PBMCs. The clonotype originates from a woman younger than 45 in good health and CMV-seropositive. The V and J genes are TRBV9 and TRBJ2-2, with D perhaps matching TRBD1 (6 bases). The CDR3 spells CASSVVQGHTGELFF. The CDR3 region has the DNA TGTGCCAGCAGCGTAGTACAGGGTCACACCGGGGAGCTGTTTTTT.